This T cell receptor beta chain was captured in a study of T cells after yellow fever vaccination. This clonotype turned up a few times. Its antigen is not identified. V was clipped by 2 bases and J by 5 bases; unmatched bases: 7. Germline V lookup: CDR1 GTSNPN, CDR2 SVGIG (reference sequence). The CDR3 loop spans 15 amino acids. Overall study results and limits: Few clonotypes appeared in both CD4 and CD8 compartments.

Using its own MiXCR run on the 5' RACE reads, TCRdb lists one record per CDR3 protein. The profile shows under 550,000 distinct CDR3 sequences, around a fifth of them singletons. The chain uses TRBV30 and TRBJ1-4; 8 positions agree with TRBD1. The sequence came from a man aged 18 to 30 who received the YFV17D yellow fever vaccine. The sample here was PBMCs, taken approximately 22 days after the first yellow fever vaccination. For the CDR3, the DNA is TGTGCCTGGAGTAGAAGACAGGGGCGGAATGAAAAACTGTTTTTT. Amino acids: CAWSRRQGRNEKLFF.